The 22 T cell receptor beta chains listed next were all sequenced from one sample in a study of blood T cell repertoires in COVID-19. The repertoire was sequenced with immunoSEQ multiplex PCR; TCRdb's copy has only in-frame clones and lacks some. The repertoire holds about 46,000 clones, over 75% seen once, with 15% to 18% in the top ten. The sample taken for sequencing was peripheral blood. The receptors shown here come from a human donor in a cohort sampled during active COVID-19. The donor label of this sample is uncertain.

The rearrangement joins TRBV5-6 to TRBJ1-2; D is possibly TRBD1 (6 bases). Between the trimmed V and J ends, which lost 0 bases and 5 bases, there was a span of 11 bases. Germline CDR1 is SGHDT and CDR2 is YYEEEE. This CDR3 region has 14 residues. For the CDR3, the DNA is TGTGCCAGCAGCTTGGCCAGGGGTGATTATGGCTACACCTTC. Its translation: CASSLARGDYGYTF.

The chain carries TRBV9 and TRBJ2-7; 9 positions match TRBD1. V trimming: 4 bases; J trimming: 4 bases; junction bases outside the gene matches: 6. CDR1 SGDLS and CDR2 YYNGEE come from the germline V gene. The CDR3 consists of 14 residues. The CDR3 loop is CASSSGTGTYEQYF. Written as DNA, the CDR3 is TGTGCCAGCAGCTCCGGGACAGGGACGTACGAGCAGTACTTC.

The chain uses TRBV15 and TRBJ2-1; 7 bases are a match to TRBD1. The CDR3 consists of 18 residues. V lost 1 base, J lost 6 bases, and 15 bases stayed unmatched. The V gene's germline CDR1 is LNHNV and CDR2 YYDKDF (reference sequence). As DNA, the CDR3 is TGTGCCACCAGCAGAGGTCTTCGCCGGGACAGAGAGAGCAATGAGCAGTTCTTC. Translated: CATSRGLRRDRESNEQFF.

As DNA, the CDR3 is TGCAGCGTTGGAGGTAGAAACTACAATGAGCAGTTCTTC. Translation gives CSVGGRNYNEQFF. V is TRBV29-1 and J is TRBJ2-1; D remains unclear. V was cut by 4 bases and J by 3 bases, with 10 bases left in between. The CDR3 sequence is 13 residues long. Per the germline V gene, CDR1 is SQVTM and CDR2 is ANQGSEA.

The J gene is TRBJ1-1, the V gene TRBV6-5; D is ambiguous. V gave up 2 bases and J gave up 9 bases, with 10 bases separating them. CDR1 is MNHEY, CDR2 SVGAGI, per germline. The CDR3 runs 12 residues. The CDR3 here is CASSYESGKAFF. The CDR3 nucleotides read TGTGCCAGCAGTTACGAGTCGGGGAAAGCTTTCTTT.

The CDR3 DNA reads TGTGCCAGCAGCTTGGAACCAGGGAACTATGGCTACACCTTC. This encodes CASSLEPGNYGYTF. The chain is built from TRBV5-8 and TRBJ1-2; tentatively, D is TRBD1 (5 bases). CDR3 length: 14 residues. Deletions cut 0 bases from V and 2 bases from J, with 8 bases between. Germline loops: CDR1 SGHTS, CDR2 YDEGEE.

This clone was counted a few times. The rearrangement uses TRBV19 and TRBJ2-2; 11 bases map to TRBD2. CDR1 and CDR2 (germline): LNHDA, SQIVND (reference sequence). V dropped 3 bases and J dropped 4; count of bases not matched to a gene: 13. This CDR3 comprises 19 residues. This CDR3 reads CASSILLLAGGRSTGELFF. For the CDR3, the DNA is TGTGCCAGTAGTATTCTGCTGCTAGCGGGGGGAAGGAGCACCGGGGAGCTGTTTTTT.

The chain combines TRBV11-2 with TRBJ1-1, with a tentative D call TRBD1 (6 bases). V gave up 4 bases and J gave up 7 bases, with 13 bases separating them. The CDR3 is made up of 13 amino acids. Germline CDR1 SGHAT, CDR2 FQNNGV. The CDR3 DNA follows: TGTGCCAGCAGCTCCAGCGGGACATTTGAAGCTTTCTTT. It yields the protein CASSSSGTFEAFF.

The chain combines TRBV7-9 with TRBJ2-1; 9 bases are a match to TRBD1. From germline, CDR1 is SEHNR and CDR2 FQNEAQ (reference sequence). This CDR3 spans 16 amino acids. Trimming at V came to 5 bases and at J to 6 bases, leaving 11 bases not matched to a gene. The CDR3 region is CASSPLRDRVVNEQFF. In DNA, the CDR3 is TGTGCCAGCAGCCCTCTACGGGACAGGGTAGTCAATGAGCAGTTCTTC. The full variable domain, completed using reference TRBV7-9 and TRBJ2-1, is DTGVSQNPRHKITKRGQNVTFRCDPISEHNRLYWYRQTLGQGPEFLTYFQNEAQLEKSRLLSDRFSAERPKGSFSTLEIQRTEQGDSAMYLCASSPLRDRVVNEQFFGPGTRLTVL.

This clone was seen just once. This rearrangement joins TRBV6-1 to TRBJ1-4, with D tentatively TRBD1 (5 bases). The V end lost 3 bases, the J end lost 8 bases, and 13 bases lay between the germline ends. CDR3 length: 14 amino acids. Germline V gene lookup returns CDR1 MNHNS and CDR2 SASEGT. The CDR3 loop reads CASSDLGGGEKLFF. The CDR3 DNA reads TGTGCCAGCAGTGACCTGGGGGGAGGCGAAAAACTGTTTTTT.

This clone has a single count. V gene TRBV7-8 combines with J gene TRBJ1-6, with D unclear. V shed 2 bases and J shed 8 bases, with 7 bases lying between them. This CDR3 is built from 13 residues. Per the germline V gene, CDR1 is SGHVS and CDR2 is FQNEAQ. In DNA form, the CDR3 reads TGTGCCAGCAGCTTAAGGAGTTATTCACCCCTCCACTTT. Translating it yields CASSLRSYSPLHF. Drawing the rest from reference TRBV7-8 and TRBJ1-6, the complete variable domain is GAGVSQSPRYKVAKRGQDVALRCDPISGHVSLFWYQQALGQGPEFLTYFQNEAQLDKSGLPSDRFFAERPEGSVSTLKIQRTQQEDSAVYLCASSLRSYSPLHFGNGTRLTVT.

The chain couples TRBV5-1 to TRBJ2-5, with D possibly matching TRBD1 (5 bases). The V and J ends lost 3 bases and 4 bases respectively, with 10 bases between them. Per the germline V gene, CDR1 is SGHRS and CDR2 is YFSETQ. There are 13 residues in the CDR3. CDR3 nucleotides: TGCGCCAGCAGCTCCCCCCAGGGAGAGACCCAGTACTTC. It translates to CASSSPQGETQYF.

The DNA for the CDR3 is TGTGCCTGGAGTGCCCAGGGCAATCAGCCCCAGCATTTT. It yields the protein CAWSAQGNQPQHF. This chain uses TRBV30 with TRBJ1-5; D gene unclear. CDR1 and CDR2 (germline): GTSNPN, SVGIG (reference sequence). Trimming removed 1 base from V and 2 bases from J, with 6 bases in between. The CDR3 totals 13 residues.

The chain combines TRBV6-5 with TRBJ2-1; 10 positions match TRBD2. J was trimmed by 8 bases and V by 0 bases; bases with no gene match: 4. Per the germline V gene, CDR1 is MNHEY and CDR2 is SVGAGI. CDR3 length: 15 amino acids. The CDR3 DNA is TGTGCCAGCAGTTACTCGAGCGGGGGGGCCCATGAGCAGTTCTTC. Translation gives CASSYSSGGAHEQFF.

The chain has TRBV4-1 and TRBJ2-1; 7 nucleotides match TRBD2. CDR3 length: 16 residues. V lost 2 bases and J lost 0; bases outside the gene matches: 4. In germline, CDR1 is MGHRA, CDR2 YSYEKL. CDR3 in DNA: TGCGCCAGCAGCCAAAGCGGGATGAGCTCCTACAATGAGCAGTTCTTC. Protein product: CASSQSGMSSYNEQFF.

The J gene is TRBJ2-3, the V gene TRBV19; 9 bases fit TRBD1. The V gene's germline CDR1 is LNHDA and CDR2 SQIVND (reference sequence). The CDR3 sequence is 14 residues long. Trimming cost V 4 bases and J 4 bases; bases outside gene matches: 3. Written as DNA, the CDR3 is TGTGCCAGTAGTAACAGGGGGCGGGCAGATACGCAGTATTTT. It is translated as CASSNRGRADTQYF.

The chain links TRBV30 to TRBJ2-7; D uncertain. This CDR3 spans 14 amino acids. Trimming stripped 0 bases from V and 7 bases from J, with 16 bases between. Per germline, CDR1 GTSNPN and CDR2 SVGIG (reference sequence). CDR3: CAWSVKRPPVEQYF. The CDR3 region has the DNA TGTGCCTGGAGTGTAAAGCGCCCGCCTGTGGAGCAGTACTTC.

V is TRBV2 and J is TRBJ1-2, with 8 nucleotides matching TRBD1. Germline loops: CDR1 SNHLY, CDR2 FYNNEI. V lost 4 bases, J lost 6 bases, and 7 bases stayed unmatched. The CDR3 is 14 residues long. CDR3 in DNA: TGTGCCAGCAGTGGGCAGGGGGCGCGAGATGGCTACACCTTC. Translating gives CASSGQGARDGYTF.

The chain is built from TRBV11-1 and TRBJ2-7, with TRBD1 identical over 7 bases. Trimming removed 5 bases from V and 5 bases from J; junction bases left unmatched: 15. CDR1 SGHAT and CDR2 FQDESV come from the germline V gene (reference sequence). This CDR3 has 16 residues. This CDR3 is CASSLGDREGWDEQYF. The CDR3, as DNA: TGTGCCAGCAGCCTTGGGGACAGAGAGGGTTGGGACGAGCAGTACTTC.

CDR3 sequence: CASSYGQNTEAFF. The CDR3, as DNA: TGTGCCAGCAGTTACGGGCAGAACACTGAAGCTTTCTTT. The gene calls are TRBV6-5 and TRBJ1-1; D remains unclear. Deletions cut 2 bases from V and 1 base from J, with 5 bases between. The germline CDR1 and CDR2 sequences are MNHEY and SVGAGI. The CDR3 runs to 13 residues.

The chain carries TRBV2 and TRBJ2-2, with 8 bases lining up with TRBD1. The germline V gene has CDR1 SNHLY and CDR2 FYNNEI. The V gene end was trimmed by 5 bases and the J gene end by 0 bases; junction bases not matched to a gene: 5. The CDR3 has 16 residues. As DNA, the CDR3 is TGTGCCAGCAGTAAAGAGACAGGGGCGAACACCGGGGAGCTGTTTTTT. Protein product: CASSKETGANTGELFF. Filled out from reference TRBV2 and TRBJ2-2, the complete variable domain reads EPEVTQTPSHQVTQMGQEVILRCVPISNHLYFYWYRQILGQKVEFLVSFYNNEISEKSEIFDDQFSVERPDGSNFTLKIRSTKLEDSAMYFCASSKETGANTGELFFGEGSRLTVL.

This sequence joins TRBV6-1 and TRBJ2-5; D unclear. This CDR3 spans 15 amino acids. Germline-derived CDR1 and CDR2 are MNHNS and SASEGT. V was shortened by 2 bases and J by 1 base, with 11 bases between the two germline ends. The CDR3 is CASSENVGVQETQYF. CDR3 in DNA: TGTGCCAGCAGTGAAAACGTCGGAGTCCAAGAGACCCAGTACTTC.